One T cell receptor beta chain is described in this entry. Its antigen is undetermined. TCRdb's table, derived via immunoSEQ multiplex PCR, lists solely in-frame clones and lacks some. This table holds 150,000 to 250,000 clones, approximately 94% found once. V was clipped by 1 base and J by 5 bases, with 18 bases between them. Germline loops: CDR1 LGHDT, CDR2 YNNKEL (reference sequence). CDR3 length: 18 amino acids. The source of the sample is a study of T cell responses to AZD1222 COVID-19 vaccine. Whole-study findings and limits: Among those given AZD1222, only five or six were seropositive at baseline.

This clonotype was obtained from an adult who received the AZD1222 COVID-19 vaccine. The source material was peripheral blood, sampled 28 days after the second AZD1222 dose. This chain connects TRBV3-1 (or the pseudogene TRBV3-2) to TRBJ1-6, with D maybe TRBD1 (6 bases). The CDR3 DNA reads TGTGCCAGCAGCCAAGTTCAGGTATCTGGGGGCAATAATTCACCCCTCCACTTT. Translated: CASSQVQVSGGNNSPLHF.